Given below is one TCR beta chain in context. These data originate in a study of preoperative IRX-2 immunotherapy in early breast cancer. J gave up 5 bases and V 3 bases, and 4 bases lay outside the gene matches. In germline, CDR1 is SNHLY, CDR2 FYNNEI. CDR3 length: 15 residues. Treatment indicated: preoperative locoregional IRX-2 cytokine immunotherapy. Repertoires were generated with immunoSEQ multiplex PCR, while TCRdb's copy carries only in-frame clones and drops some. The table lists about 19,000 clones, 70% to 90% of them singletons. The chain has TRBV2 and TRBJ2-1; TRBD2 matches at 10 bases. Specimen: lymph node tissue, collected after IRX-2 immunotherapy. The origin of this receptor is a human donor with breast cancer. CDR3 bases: TGTGCCAGCAGTGACGCTAGCGGGAGCCACAATGAGCAGTTCTTC. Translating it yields CASSDASGSHNEQFF.